Presented here are 19 T cell receptor beta chains from one specimen sequenced in a study of T cell responses to AZD1222 COVID-19 vaccine. Using immunoSEQ multiplex PCR, the repertoire was profiled, and TCRdb retains in-frame clones only, with some absent. The sample lists over 100,000 clones, around 90% occurring once. The source material was peripheral blood, sampled on day 0 of MenACWY control vaccination. The receptor set was obtained from an adult in good health.

The genes are TRBV25-1 and TRBJ1-2; unclear D gene. CDR3 length: 15 residues. V was trimmed by 5 bases and J by 7 bases, leaving 20 bases between them. Germline values: CDR1 MGHDK, CDR2 SYGVNS. This CDR3 reads CASSNWGGDGVGYTF. For the CDR3, the DNA is TGTGCCAGCAGTAATTGGGGTGGGGATGGGGTTGGCTACACCTTC.

This rearrangement joins TRBV6-5 to TRBJ2-7; 9 nucleotides align to TRBD1. The CDR3 totals 14 residues. CDR1 is MNHEY and CDR2 is SVGAGI in the germline V gene. With 5 bases clipped from V and 5 bases from J, the junction kept 7 bases outside the gene matches. The CDR3 loop is CASSRDRATHEQYF. Here the CDR3 DNA reads TGTGCCAGCAGTCGGGACAGGGCGACCCACGAGCAGTACTTC.

V and J are TRBV4-2 and TRBJ2-3, with D possibly matching TRBD2 (5 bases). V lost 1 base to trimming and J lost 1 base, with 12 bases between them. CDR3 size: 16 residues. Per the germline V gene, CDR1 is LGHNA and CDR2 is YNFKEQ. The DNA of the CDR3 is TGTGCCAGCAGCCAAGTCGGAGGAGCCGGCACAGATACGCAGTATTTT. As protein: CASSQVGGAGTDTQYF.

CDR3 region: CASSWGAGNQPQHF. CDR3 in DNA: TGCGCCAGCAGCTGGGGCGCAGGCAATCAGCCCCAGCATTTT. The rearrangement uses TRBV4-3 and TRBJ1-5; perhaps TRBD1 as D (5 bases). Germline lookup yields CDR1 LGHNA and CDR2 YSLEER. This CDR3 contains 14 residues. V lost 5 bases and J lost 2, with 10 bases in between.

The chain uses TRBV6-5 and TRBJ2-3, with unresolved D. Germline CDR1 is MNHEY and CDR2 is SVGAGI. The CDR3 extends over 14 amino acids. Trimming stripped 1 base from V and 4 bases from J, with 9 bases between. The CDR3 region is CASSYYQRADTQYF. For the CDR3, the DNA is TGTGCCAGCAGTTACTATCAGCGTGCAGATACGCAGTATTTT.

The chain combines TRBV4-3 with TRBJ1-1, with D hard to call. CDR1 and CDR2 (germline): LGHNA, YSLEER. There are 14 residues in the CDR3. V was pared by 1 base and J by 1 base, with 7 bases between. The CDR3 sequence is CASSQVRANTEAFF. In nucleotides, the CDR3 is TGCGCCAGCAGCCAAGTGCGGGCGAACACTGAAGCTTTCTTT.

This chain links TRBV28 with TRBJ2-7; D gene ambiguous. This CDR3 contains 12 residues. Trimming stripped 2 bases from V and 3 bases from J, with 5 bases between. In germline, CDR1 is MDHEN, CDR2 SYDVKM. In nucleotides, the CDR3 is TGTGCCAGCAGTTTACCATTCTACGAGCAGTACTTC. As protein: CASSLPFYEQYF.

The gene calls are TRBV2 and TRBJ1-4, with 9 bases fitting TRBD1. Per the germline V gene, CDR1 is SNHLY and CDR2 is FYNNEI. The CDR3 consists of 15 residues. After removal of 7 bases from V and 0 bases from J, the junction contained 3 bases not matched to a gene. The CDR3 DNA sequence: TGTGCCAGCACGGGACAGGGAACAACTAATGAAAAACTGTTTTTT. Amino acids: CASTGQGTTNEKLFF.

V and J are TRBV28 and TRBJ2-1; a possible D gene is TRBD1 (7 bases). The CDR3 totals 15 residues. The germline CDR1 and CDR2 sequences are MDHEN and SYDVKM. The V end was cut by 4 bases, the J end by 1 base, with 11 bases between. This CDR3 reads CASSSSGGSYNEQFF. For the CDR3, the DNA is TGTGCCAGCAGTTCCTCAGGGGGGTCCTACAATGAGCAGTTCTTC.

The chain recombines TRBV4-1 with TRBJ1-1, with D possibly matching TRBD1 (6 bases). Trimming took 1 base from V and 4 from J, leaving 7 bases between them. Germline V gene lookup returns CDR1 MGHRA and CDR2 YSYEKL. The CDR3 runs to 13 residues. CDR3 sequence reads: CASSQGRGTEAFF. The CDR3 DNA is TGCGCCAGCAGCCAAGGCAGGGGCACTGAAGCTTTCTTT.

In its sample, this clone was seen once. V usage is TRBV6-2 or TRBV6-3 and J usage is TRBJ1-1; the D gene is possibly TRBD1 (6 bases). The CDR3 spans 15 residues. Between the trimmed V and J ends, which lost 5 bases and 5 bases, there was a span of 18 bases. From germline, CDR1 is MNHEY and CDR2 SVGEGT. The CDR3 DNA sequence: TGTGCCAGCAGTCGCCCCCGAGGGGGGTTGACTGAAGCTTTCTTT. It yields the protein CASSRPRGGLTEAFF.

The chain carries TRBV28 and TRBJ2-7; 8 nucleotides align to TRBD1. This CDR3 is 13 amino acids long. Per germline, CDR1 MDHEN and CDR2 SYDVKM. With V trimmed by 6 bases and J by 6 bases, 7 bases remained unmatched. The CDR3 region is CASSSGQGAEQYF. For the CDR3, the DNA is TGTGCCAGCAGCTCCGGACAGGGTGCCGAGCAGTACTTC.

The CDR3 is CASSLTGVRSPLHF. CDR3 bases: TGTGCCAGCAGTCTGACAGGGGTACGGTCACCCCTCCACTTT. The chain couples TRBV6-2 or TRBV6-3 to TRBJ1-6; 8 bases are shared with TRBD1. The trim removed 5 bases at V and 10 bases at J, leaving 7 bases unmatched. The CDR3 runs 14 residues. Germline values: CDR1 MNHEY, CDR2 SVGEGT.

The chain links TRBV6-2 or TRBV6-3 to TRBJ1-3; D unresolved. CDR3 length: 13 amino acids. V lost 5 bases, J lost 3 bases, and 8 bases lay in between. The germline gives CDR1 MNHEY, CDR2 SVGEGT. DNA of the CDR3: TGTGCCAGCAGTGGAAGGCTTGGAAACACCATATATTTT. Amino acids: CASSGRLGNTIYF.

This chain links TRBV23-1 with TRBJ1-4; D remains unclear. TRBV23-1 is known as an ORF, though its function is uncertain. The CDR3 runs 12 residues. The V and J ends lost 2 bases and 10 bases respectively, with 8 bases between them. For the CDR3, the DNA is TGCGCCAGCAGTCAAGGAATAGGAAAACTGTTTTTT. Translated, it gives CASSQGIGKLFF.

The chain couples TRBV27 to TRBJ1-1; 8 nucleotides align to TRBD1. The length of the CDR3 is 13 residues. The germline V gene encodes CDR1 MNHEY and CDR2 SMNVEV (reference sequence). Germline trimming cut 7 bases from V and 4 bases from J; bases unmatched to any gene: 5. The CDR3 protein is CASTSGTGTEAFF. CDR3 in DNA: TGTGCCAGCACCTCGGGGACAGGCACTGAAGCTTTCTTT.

The chain is built from TRBV14 and TRBJ1-1; no clear D gene. The CDR3 spans 16 residues. V lost 0 bases to trimming and J lost 4 bases, with 15 bases between them. CDR1 SGHDN and CDR2 FVKESK come from the germline V gene. The DNA of the CDR3 is TGTGCCAGCAGCCAAGATAAGGGCCGGATACTCACTGAAGCTTTCTTT. As protein: CASSQDKGRILTEAFF.

The chain has TRBV5-4 and TRBJ1-2; D unclear. The CDR3 has 15 residues. V was clipped by 0 bases and J by 2 bases, with 11 bases between them. Germline CDR1 SGHNT, CDR2 YYREEE (reference sequence). The CDR3 DNA sequence: TGTGCCAGCAGCTTGGTCAGCCCGGGCAACTATGGCTACACCTTC. Translating gives CASSLVSPGNYGYTF. Filled out from reference TRBV5-4 and TRBJ1-2, the complete variable domain reads ETGVTQSPTHLIKTRGQQVTLRCSSQSGHNTVSWYQQALGQGPQFIFQYYREEENGRGNFPPRFSGLQFPNYSSELNVNALELDDSALYLCASSLVSPGNYGYTFGSGTRLTVV.

The rearrangement links TRBV19 to TRBJ1-2, with D unresolved. The CDR3 totals 13 residues. Germline V gene data show CDR1 as LNHDA and CDR2 as SQIVND (reference sequence). Trimming removed 8 bases from V and 0 bases from J, with 10 bases in between. CDR3 bases: TGTGCCAGTCATTCGGACTCTAACTATGGCTACACCTTC. Residues: CASHSDSNYGYTF.